The 19 T cell receptor beta chains reported below all come from one sample, sequenced in a study of blood T cell repertoires in COVID-19. Using immunoSEQ multiplex PCR, the repertoire was profiled, and TCRdb retains in-frame clones only, with some absent. The sample consists of 200,000 to 250,000 clones, roughly 90% of them appearing once. Sequenced input: peripheral blood. The receptors were sampled from a man aged 60-69 years with acute or convalescent COVID-19.

The chain joins TRBV10-3 to TRBJ2-1, with TRBD2 matching over 7 bases. V lost 4 bases and J lost 8; bases outside the gene matches: 8. Germline V gene data show CDR1 as ENHRY and CDR2 as SYGVKD. The CDR3 is made up of 14 amino acids. CDR3 region: CAISGEGSWDEQFF. DNA of the CDR3: TGTGCCATCAGTGGGGAGGGTAGTTGGGATGAGCAGTTCTTC.

CDR3 sequence (DNA): TGTGCCAGCAGCTGGACAGGGACCGACTACACCTTC. This codes for CASSWTGTDYTF. The chain combines TRBV5-5 with TRBJ1-2; TRBD1 matches 8 bases. Germline values: CDR1 SGHKS, CDR2 YYEKEE (reference sequence). The CDR3 covers 12 residues. V lost 3 bases, J lost 10 bases, and 5 bases stayed unmatched.

Concerning this clone: This sample also contains other DNA sequences that code for the same CDR3. The chain joins TRBV19 to TRBJ2-6; 10 bases align to TRBD1. This CDR3 has 16 residues. From germline, CDR1 is LNHDA and CDR2 SQIVND (reference sequence). Losses at the gene ends were 4 bases for V and 3 bases for J; bases not matched to a gene: 3. CDR3 sequence (DNA): TGTGCCAGTAGTAGACAGGGGGCCGGTGGGGCCAACGTCCTGACTTTC. Its translation is CASSRQGAGGANVLTF.

This clone was counted between two and nine times. This chain links TRBV28 with TRBJ2-3; 11 nucleotides match TRBD2. Losses at the gene ends were 5 bases for V and 4 bases for J; bases not matched to a gene: 8. CDR3 length equals 16 residues. Germline V gives CDR1 MDHEN, CDR2 SYDVKM. This chain's CDR3 is CASSPLAGGSADTQYF. In nucleotides, the CDR3 is TGTGCCAGCAGTCCTCTAGCGGGAGGTAGCGCAGATACGCAGTATTTT.

The chain couples TRBV7-2 to TRBJ1-2, with no clear D. Deletions cut 3 bases from V and 2 bases from J, with 10 bases between. CDR3 length equals 14 residues. Germline CDR1 is SGHTA and CDR2 is FQGNSA. Here the CDR3 reads CASSFLTGNYGYTF. The CDR3 DNA reads TGTGCCAGCAGCTTCCTGACTGGGAACTATGGCTACACCTTC.

The genes are TRBV28 and TRBJ2-3; 8 bases agree with TRBD2. V shed 2 bases, J shed 2 bases, and the junction held 6 bases outside the gene matches. The CDR3 totals 16 residues. CDR1 and CDR2 from the germline V gene are MDHEN and SYDVKM. CDR3 in DNA: TGTGCCAGCAGTTTAGCGGCGGGAGGATTCACAGATACGCAGTATTTT. Its protein is CASSLAAGGFTDTQYF.

This clone appeared once. The chain carries TRBV5-6 and TRBJ1-5; D perhaps matches TRBD1 (5 bases). Germline V gives CDR1 SGHDT, CDR2 YYEEEE. Trimming pared 4 bases from V and 2 bases from J, leaving 22 bases between. The CDR3 consists of 18 residues. The DNA of the CDR3 is TGTGCCAGCAGCCTCCGCCGGGGGGTCGGGTTCGGCAATCAGCCCCAGCATTTT. Its protein product is CASSLRRGVGFGNQPQHF.

The V gene is TRBV5-4, the J gene TRBJ2-1; tentative D call: TRBD2 (6 bases). The germline V and J ends were trimmed by 0 bases and 0 bases, with 10 bases remaining between them. This CDR3 is built from 16 residues. Germline V gene data show CDR1 as SGHNT and CDR2 as YYREEE (reference sequence). The CDR3 loop reads CASSLAGAGSYNEQFF. CDR3 sequence (DNA): TGTGCCAGCAGCTTGGCCGGAGCGGGCTCCTACAATGAGCAGTTCTTC.

The chain carries TRBV5-1 and TRBJ2-5; D is undetermined. Germline CDR1 is SGHRS and CDR2 is YFSETQ. The CDR3 runs to 15 residues. V lost 0 bases and J lost 1, with 10 bases in between. DNA for the CDR3: TGCGCCAGCAGCTTGGCGGCAGGCCCCCAAGAGACCCAGTACTTC. Translation: CASSLAAGPQETQYF.

This clone was counted once. The V gene is TRBV7-9, the J gene TRBJ2-5, with a weak D call TRBD1 (6 bases). CDR1 is SEHNR, CDR2 FQNEAQ, per germline (reference sequence). This CDR3 has 14 residues. Deletions cut 1 base from V and 3 bases from J, with 9 bases between. The CDR3 here is CASSLVGGKETQYF. In DNA, the CDR3 is TGTGCCAGCAGCTTAGTAGGGGGAAAAGAGACCCAGTACTTC.

The chain uses TRBV6-6 and TRBJ2-2; D may be TRBD2 (6 bases). Per the germline V gene, CDR1 is MNHNY and CDR2 is SVGAGI (reference sequence). V was clipped by 6 bases and J by 0 bases, with 14 bases between them. The CDR3 extends over 16 amino acids. CDR3 nucleotides: TGTGCCAGCAGCCCGGGACTTGGCACGAACACCGGGGAGCTGTTTTTT. Translated: CASSPGLGTNTGELFF.

The chain carries TRBV30 and TRBJ1-2, with 9 bases lining up with TRBD1. Trimming removed 4 bases from V and 4 bases from J; junction bases left unmatched: 4. The CDR3 spans 13 residues. Germline values: CDR1 GTSNPN, CDR2 SVGIG (reference sequence). In DNA, the CDR3 is TGTGCCTGGACTACAGGGGGCATCTATGGCTACACCTTC. It is translated as CAWTTGGIYGYTF.

This clone is a singleton in its sample. The V gene is TRBV5-6, the J gene TRBJ2-1; 8 nucleotides line up with TRBD1. V shed 5 bases, J shed 3 bases, and the junction held 16 bases outside the gene matches. This CDR3 region has 18 residues. Germline V gene lookup returns CDR1 SGHDT and CDR2 YYEEEE. DNA of the CDR3: TGTGCCAGCAGATCACTACGTTGGGGACAGGCCGGCTACAATGAGCAGTTCTTC. It codes for CASRSLRWGQAGYNEQFF.

This clone was seen only once. This chain uses TRBV4-2 with TRBJ2-1; the D gene is possibly TRBD2 (5 bases). The CDR3 contains 17 residues. V shed 0 bases and J shed 0 bases, with 12 bases lying between them. Germline lookup yields CDR1 LGHNA and CDR2 YNFKEQ. CDR3 coding DNA: TGTGCCAGCAGCCAAGATCTAGGACTTACCTCCTACAATGAGCAGTTCTTC. Amino acids: CASSQDLGLTSYNEQFF.

This chain links TRBV6-2 or TRBV6-3 with TRBJ2-5; tentatively, D is TRBD1 (6 bases). Trimming shortened V by 0 bases and J by 1 base, and 12 bases separated the two germline ends. The CDR3 runs to 16 residues. Germline CDR1 and CDR2: MNHEY and SVGEGT. CDR3 in DNA: TGTGCCAGCAGTTACTCGAACAGGGAACCCCAAGAGACCCAGTACTTC. Residues: CASSYSNREPQETQYF.

The genes are TRBV10-3 and TRBJ1-5; 11 bases agree with TRBD1. The V gene's germline CDR1 is ENHRY and CDR2 SYGVKD. The CDR3 is made up of 17 amino acids. Trimming took 3 bases from V and 2 from J; bases not matched to a gene: 6. The CDR3 spells CAISDSDRGQGNQPQHF. The CDR3 coding sequence is TGTGCCATCAGTGACTCGGACAGGGGGCAAGGCAATCAGCCCCAGCATTTT.

The rearrangement links TRBV7-2 to TRBJ2-3, with 10 bases lining up with TRBD1. There are 14 residues in the CDR3. Germline trimming cut 4 bases from V and 5 bases from J; bases unmatched to any gene: 3. Per germline, CDR1 SGHTA and CDR2 FQGNSA. The CDR3 reads CASSWGQGLDTQYF. Written as DNA, the CDR3 is TGTGCCAGCAGCTGGGGACAGGGGCTAGATACGCAGTATTTT.

As for this clone: Sequence at one end of the junction differs from germline and may be a read error. This rearrangement joins TRBV4-1 to TRBJ2-1; 11 positions agree with TRBD2. The germline CDR1 and CDR2 sequences are MGHRA and YSYEKL. This CDR3 region has 13 residues. The CDR3 reads CASSQLVAGGPLF. CDR3 sequence (DNA): TGCGCCAGCAGCCAACTAGTAGCGGGAGGGCCGCTCTTC.

The gene calls are TRBV6-1 and TRBJ1-6; 9 bases map to TRBD1. Germline values: CDR1 MNHNS, CDR2 SASEGT. The V segment lost 3 bases and the J segment 9 bases; nucleotides outside the gene matches: 3. CDR3 size: 14 residues. CDR3 nucleotide sequence: TGTGCCAGCAGTGAGGGACAGGGAGTTTCACCCCTCCACTTT. Translated: CASSEGQGVSPLHF.